These 10 T cell receptor beta chains came from one sample sequenced in a study of blood T cells in healthy people across ages. A second PCR, run for roughly 7 to 11 cycles, used a sample-barcoded 5' primer plus a J-beta primer mix. TCRdb re-derived calls from the 5' RACE reads in MiXCR, one entry per CDR3 protein. The data contain hundreds of thousands of distinct CDR3 sequences, about 42% of them seen just once; the ten biggest clones take up around 21%. The sample comprised blood. Source of these receptors: a man aged 55 to 70 in good health.

The DNA for the CDR3 is TGTGCCAGCACTCCAGACAGTCTCTACGAGCAGTACTTC. The encoded protein is CASTPDSLYEQYF. The chain joins TRBV28 to TRBJ2-7; D is possibly TRBD1 (5 bases). The CDR3 runs 13 residues. Per germline, CDR1 MDHEN and CDR2 SYDVKM. V dropped 7 bases and J dropped 3 bases, with 13 bases sitting between them.

The chain carries TRBV6-5 and TRBJ2-4, with no clear D. This CDR3 contains 16 residues. CDR1 and CDR2 (germline): MNHEY, SVGAGI. V lost 4 bases to trimming and J lost 0 bases, with 13 bases between them. The CDR3 region is CASSSGWVVAKNIQYF. CDR3 DNA: TGTGCCAGCAGTTCCGGATGGGTTGTAGCCAAAAACATTCAGTACTTC.

This clonotype has a handful of counts. The chain links TRBV27 to TRBJ1-2; possibly TRBD1 for D (5 bases). Germline CDR1 MNHEY, CDR2 SMNVEV (reference sequence). CDR3 size: 15 residues. V gave up 5 bases and J gave up 3 bases, with 16 bases separating them. The CDR3 loop reads CASSPRTVRDYGYTF. CDR3 nucleotide sequence: TGTGCCAGCAGTCCCCGGACTGTCAGGGACTATGGCTACACCTTC.

The CDR3 nucleotides read TGTGCCAGCTCACCCTCTATGAACACTGAAGCTTTCTTT. Translating gives CASSPSMNTEAFF. This chain connects TRBV18 to TRBJ1-1; the D is unclear. Germline assignment: CDR1 KGHSH and CDR2 LQKENI. This CDR3 comprises 13 residues. V was clipped by 3 bases and J by 0 bases, with 5 bases between them.

This clonotype was seen many times. The chain recombines TRBV7-9 with TRBJ2-7; D is perhaps TRBD1 (6 bases). V was clipped by 5 bases and J by 2 bases, with 13 bases between them. The CDR3 has 14 residues. From germline, CDR1 is SEHNR and CDR2 FQNEAQ (reference sequence). CDR3 sequence reads: CASSLTDRAYEQYF. CDR3 in DNA: TGTGCCAGCAGCCTAACGGACAGAGCCTACGAGCAGTACTTC.

This clonotype was counted a few times. This chain links TRBV6-2 or TRBV6-3 with TRBJ2-1; the D gene could be TRBD1 or TRBD2 (5 bases each). With 2 bases removed from V and 7 bases from J, the gap between germline ends came to 15 bases. CDR3 size: 15 residues. Germline lookup yields CDR1 MNHEY and CDR2 SVGEGT. In DNA, the CDR3 is TGTGCCAGCAGTTACGTGGGACCGACGGCGAATGAGCAGTTCTTC. Translating it yields CASSYVGPTANEQFF.

The chain recombines TRBV3-1 with TRBJ1-6, with D possibly matching TRBD1 (5 bases). CDR3 length equals 15 residues. Germline V gene data show CDR1 as LGHDT and CDR2 as YNNKEL (reference sequence). Trimming left V 0 bases short and J 10 bases short, with 13 bases between. The CDR3 DNA is TGTGCCAGCAGCCAAGACCGCAGGGTGAACTCACCCCTCCACTTT. Encoded protein: CASSQDRRVNSPLHF.

CDR3 DNA sequence: TGTGCCAGCAGTACTACAGGGTTGGGCTATGGCTACACCTTC. Amino acids: CASSTTGLGYGYTF. This rearrangement joins TRBV12-3 or TRBV12-4 to TRBJ1-2; D is possibly TRBD1 (6 bases). Trimming took 5 bases from V and 4 from J, leaving 14 bases between them. The CDR3 sequence is 14 residues long.

The rearrangement uses TRBV7-8 and TRBJ2-1; tentatively, D is TRBD1 (6 bases). The CDR3 spans 15 residues. Per germline, CDR1 SGHVS and CDR2 FQNEAQ. The V end lost 1 base, the J end lost 13 bases, and 20 bases lay between the germline ends. CDR3 sequence reads: CASSLGGDRRETQFF. The CDR3 coding sequence is TGTGCCAGCAGCTTAGGGGGCGACAGGCGAGAGACCCAGTTCTTC.

The rearrangement links TRBV11-3 to TRBJ2-1; D unclear. Germline CDR1 is SGHNT and CDR2 is YENEEA. This CDR3 contains 12 residues. The V gene lost 6 bases and the J gene lost 10 bases, with 13 bases spanning the gap. The CDR3 reads CASSQARGEQFF. CDR3 sequence (DNA): TGTGCCAGCAGTCAAGCCCGCGGCGAGCAGTTCTTC.